Detailed here is one TCR beta chain. One junction end disagrees with the germline gene, perhaps due to a read error. The sample belongs to a study of blood T cell repertoires in COVID-19. The CDR3 contains 18 residues. Germline V CDR1 and CDR2: SGHTA, FQGTGA. Clones were sequenced by immunoSEQ multiplex PCR, and TCRdb holds only the in-frame ones, with some missing. This table holds some 270,000 clones, roughly 91% found once. The chain has TRBV7-3 and TRBJ2-3; TRBD2 agrees at 7 bases. This sequence originates from a man aged 25-40 years with acute or convalescent COVID-19. The sequenced sample was peripheral blood. The DNA for the CDR3 is TGTGCCAGCAGCTCCAAAGGGAGGGTCGGGGAAAGCAGAGATACGCAGTATTTT. Translated: CASSSKGRVGESRDTQYF.